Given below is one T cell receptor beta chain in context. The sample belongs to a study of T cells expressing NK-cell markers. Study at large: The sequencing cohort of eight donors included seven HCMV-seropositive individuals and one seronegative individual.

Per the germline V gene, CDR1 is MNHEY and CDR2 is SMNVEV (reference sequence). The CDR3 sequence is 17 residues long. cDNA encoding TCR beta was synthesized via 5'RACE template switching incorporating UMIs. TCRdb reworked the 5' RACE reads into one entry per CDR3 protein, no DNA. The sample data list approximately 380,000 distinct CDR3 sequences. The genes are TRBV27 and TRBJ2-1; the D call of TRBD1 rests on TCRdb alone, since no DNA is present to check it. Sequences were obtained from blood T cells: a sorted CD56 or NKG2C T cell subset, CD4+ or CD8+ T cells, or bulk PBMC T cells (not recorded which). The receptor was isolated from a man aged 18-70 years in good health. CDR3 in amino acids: CASSFRSGASSYNEQFF.